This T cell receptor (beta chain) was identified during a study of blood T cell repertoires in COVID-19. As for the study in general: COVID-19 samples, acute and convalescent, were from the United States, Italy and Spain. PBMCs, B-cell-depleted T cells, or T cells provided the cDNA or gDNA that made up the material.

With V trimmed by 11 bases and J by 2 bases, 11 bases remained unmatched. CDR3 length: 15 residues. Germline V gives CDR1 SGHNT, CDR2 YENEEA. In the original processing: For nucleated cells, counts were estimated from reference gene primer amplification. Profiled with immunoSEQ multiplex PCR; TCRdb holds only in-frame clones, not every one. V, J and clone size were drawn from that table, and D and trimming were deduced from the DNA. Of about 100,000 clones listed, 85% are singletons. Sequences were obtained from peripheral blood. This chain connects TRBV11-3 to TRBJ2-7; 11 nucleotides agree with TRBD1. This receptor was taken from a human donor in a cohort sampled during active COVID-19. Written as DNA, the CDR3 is TGTGCCCGAGAGTGGGGACAGGGGGGCCCCTACGAGCAGTACTTC. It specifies CAREWGQGGPYEQYF.